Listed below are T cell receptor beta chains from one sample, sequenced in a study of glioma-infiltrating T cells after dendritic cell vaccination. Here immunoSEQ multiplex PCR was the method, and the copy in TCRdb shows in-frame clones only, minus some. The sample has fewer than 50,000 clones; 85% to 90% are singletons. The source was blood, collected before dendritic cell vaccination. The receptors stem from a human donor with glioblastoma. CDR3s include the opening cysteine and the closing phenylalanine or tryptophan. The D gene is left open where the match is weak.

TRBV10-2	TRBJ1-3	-	TGCGCCAGCAGCTCGGCAGGCTCTGGAAACACCATATATTTT	CASSSAGSGNTIYF
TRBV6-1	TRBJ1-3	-	TGTGCCAGCAGTGTTTCTACTTCGAACTCTGGAAACACCATATATTTT	CASSVSTSNSGNTIYF
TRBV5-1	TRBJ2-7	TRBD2	TGCGCCAGCAGCTTTGCGGGAGTAGAGTCGGGGGAGCAGTACTTC	CASSFAGVESGEQYF
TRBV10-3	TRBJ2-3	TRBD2	TGTGCCATCAGTGAGTCGGCTAGCGGGAAACTTTACACGCAGTATTTT	CAISESASGKLYTQYF
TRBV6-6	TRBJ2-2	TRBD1	TGTGCCAGCAGTAACAAAGGGGGCTTGAACACCGGGGAGCTGTTTTTT	CASSNKGGLNTGELFF
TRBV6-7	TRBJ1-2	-	TGTGCCAGCAGTTACGCAGTTCACAACTATGGCTACACCTTC	CASSYAVHNYGYTF
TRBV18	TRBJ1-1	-	TGTGCCAGCTCGCCTCAGGGGAACACTGAAGCTTTCTTT	CASSPQGNTEAFF
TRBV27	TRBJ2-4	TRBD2	TGTGCCAGCAGTTATGGGACTAGCGGGCAAAACATTCAGTACTTC	CASSYGTSGQNIQYF
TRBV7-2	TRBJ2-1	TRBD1	TGTGCCAGCAGTAAGGCAGGGGGCCCACTCAATGAGCAGTTCTTC	CASSKAGGPLNEQFF
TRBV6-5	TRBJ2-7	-	TGTGCCAGCAAAAAGAAGGGGGGGAGGCTGCGAGAGCAGTACTTC	CASKKKGGRLREQYF
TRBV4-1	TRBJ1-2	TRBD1	TGCGCCAGCAGCCAAGGGACAGGCGCTTATGGCTACACCTTC	CASSQGTGAYGYTF
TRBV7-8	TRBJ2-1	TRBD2	TGTGCCAGCAGCTTAGGGTTCCTGTCTAGCGGGAGGTTAGGGGATGAGCAGTTCTTC	CASSLGFLSSGRLGDEQFF
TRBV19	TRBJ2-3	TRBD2	TGTGCCAGTAGGCTAGCGGCCTACACAGATACGCAGTATTTT	CASRLAAYTDTQYF
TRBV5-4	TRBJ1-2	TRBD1	TGTGCCAGCAGCGATACTCTTAGGACAGGGAACTATGGCTACACCTTC	CASSDTLRTGNYGYTF